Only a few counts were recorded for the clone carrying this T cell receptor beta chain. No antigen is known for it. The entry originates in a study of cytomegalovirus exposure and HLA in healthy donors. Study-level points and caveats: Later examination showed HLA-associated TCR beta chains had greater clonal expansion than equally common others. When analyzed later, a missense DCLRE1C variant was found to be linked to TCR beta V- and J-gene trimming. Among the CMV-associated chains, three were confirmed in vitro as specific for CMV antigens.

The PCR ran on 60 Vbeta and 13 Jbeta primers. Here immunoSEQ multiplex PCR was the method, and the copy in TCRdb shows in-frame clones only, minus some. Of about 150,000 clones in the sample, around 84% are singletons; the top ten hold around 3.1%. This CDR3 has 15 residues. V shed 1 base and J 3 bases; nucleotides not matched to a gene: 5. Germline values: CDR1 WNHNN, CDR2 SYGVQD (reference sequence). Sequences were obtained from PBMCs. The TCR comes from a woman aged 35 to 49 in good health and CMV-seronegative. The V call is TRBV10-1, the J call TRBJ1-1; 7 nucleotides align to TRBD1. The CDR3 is CASSEFGDRDTEAFF. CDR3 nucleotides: TGCGCCAGCAGTGAGTTCGGCGACAGGGACACTGAAGCTTTCTTT.